In this sample, the clone carrying this T cell receptor beta chain turned up many times. Germline assignment: CDR1 SEHNR and CDR2 FQNEAQ (reference sequence). Trimming took off 5 bases at V and 1 base at J, with 8 bases between the two ends. CDR3 size: 13 residues. A second PCR, run for about 6 to 11 cycles, used a sample-barcoded 5' primer plus a J-beta primer mix. In TCRdb, the 5' RACE reads were re-called with MiXCR into one record per CDR3 protein. The repertoire consists of fewer than 600,000 distinct CDR3 sequences, with roughly a quarter occurring once and the leading ten covering 3% to 4.5%. These data are taken from a study of blood T cells in healthy people across ages. The authors isolated at least 7 million PBMCs per sample. The sample also formed part of further work on T cells of mothers and their children. From that report: Each child contributed several million TCR beta CDR3 reads, while each mother contributed over 8.5 million.

The chain links TRBV7-9 to TRBJ2-5, with a possible D match to TRBD1 (5 bases). Sequenced material: blood. The sequence was obtained from a boy aged 2 to 10 in good health. CDR3 in DNA: TGTGCCAGCAGCCCTGACAGCCAAGAGACCCAGTACTTC. This codes for CASSPDSQETQYF.